One sample yielded the 27 T cell receptor beta chains listed below, sequenced in a study of T cells in localized non-small cell lung cancer (TCRdb year 2020). The method was the immunoSEQ multiplex PCR assay. Drawn from immuneACCESS, this table holds only the in-frame rearrangements with V and J called that TCRdb kept. Clones are partly lost; checked studies trace under half to an unresolved V gene and leave the rest unexplained. This sample is represented by around 33,000 clones; around 88% of them were singletons. The top ten clones comprise approximately 6.8% of the sample. The sequenced sample was peripheral blood, obtained before any cancer treatment. Receptors originate from a woman aged 35-70 years with stage I lung adenocarcinoma.

This sequence joins TRBV19 and TRBJ1-4; a possible D gene is TRBD1 (6 bases). There are 14 residues in the CDR3. From germline, CDR1 is LNHDA and CDR2 SQIVND (reference sequence). Trimming removed 6 bases at V and 7 bases at J, with 15 bases between. Here the CDR3 DNA reads TGTGCCAGTAGAGCTAGGGGGGCCGCTGAAAAACTGTTTTTT. It codes for CASRARGAAEKLFF.

This clone was recorded only once. The V call is TRBV18, the J call TRBJ2-5; 7 nucleotides agree with TRBD1. There are 14 residues in the CDR3. V lost 5 bases, J lost 5 bases, and 8 bases stayed unmatched. Germline-derived CDR1 and CDR2 are KGHSH and LQKENI. CDR3 sequence (DNA): TGTGCCAGCTCAACCAGGCAGGGGGAGGAGACCCAGTACTTC. Protein: CASSTRQGEETQYF.

The J gene is TRBJ2-7, the V gene TRBV28; 11 bases fit TRBD2. The CDR3 is made up of 15 amino acids. V lost 10 bases and J lost 5; bases outside the gene matches: 13. Germline lookup yields CDR1 MDHEN and CDR2 SYDVKM. The CDR3 DNA reads TGTGCCACGAACCCCCGACTAGCGGGGAATAACGAGCAGTACTTC. Translating gives CATNPRLAGNNEQYF.

This sequence joins TRBV4-2 and TRBJ1-1; D is perhaps TRBD1 (6 bases). Germline V lookup: CDR1 LGHNA, CDR2 YNFKEQ. This CDR3 has 15 amino acids. Trimming left V 0 bases short and J 2 bases short, with 10 bases between. CDR3: CASSQDGTPNTEAFF. CDR3 DNA: TGTGCCAGCAGCCAAGACGGGACACCCAACACTGAAGCTTTCTTT.

This chain links TRBV27 with TRBJ1-1; unclear D gene. The CDR3 loop spans 13 amino acids. Trimming cost V 2 bases and J 0 bases, with 4 bases left between them. From germline, CDR1 is MNHEY and CDR2 SMNVEV (reference sequence). The DNA of the CDR3 is TGTGCCAGCAGTTTAACAGTGAACACTGAAGCTTTCTTT. Translated, it gives CASSLTVNTEAFF.

This clone was seen only once. The chain employs TRBV5-4 and TRBJ2-7; D is unresolved. Germline assignment: CDR1 SGHNT and CDR2 YYREEE (reference sequence). V shed 4 bases and J shed 0 bases, with 14 bases lying between them. The length of the CDR3 is 15 residues. The CDR3 here is CASSRRRQTSYEQYF. The CDR3 coding sequence is TGTGCCAGCAGCCGGCGACGGCAGACCTCCTACGAGCAGTACTTC. Drawing the rest from reference TRBV5-4 and TRBJ2-7, the complete variable domain is ETGVTQSPTHLIKTRGQQVTLRCSSQSGHNTVSWYQQALGQGPQFIFQYYREEENGRGNFPPRFSGLQFPNYSSELNVNALELDDSALYLCASSRRRQTSYEQYFGPGTRLTVT.

This clone was seen just once. The V call is TRBV7-9, the J call TRBJ2-7; 11 nucleotides agree with TRBD1. Unmatched junction bases numbered 8, after V lost 3 bases and J lost 7 bases. CDR3 length equals 15 residues. Per germline, CDR1 SEHNR and CDR2 FQNEAQ (reference sequence). In nucleotides, the CDR3 is TGTGCCAGCAGCTTGCCACCGGGACAGGGGGAAGAGCAGTACTTC. Its protein product is CASSLPPGQGEEQYF.

This clone was counted a single time. The chain links TRBV5-1 to TRBJ1-5; 7 bases fit TRBD1. Germline loops: CDR1 SGHRS, CDR2 YFSETQ. Trimming at V came to 4 bases and at J to 0 bases, leaving 4 bases not matched to a gene. This CDR3 spans 15 amino acids. The CDR3 protein is CASSLTGNSNQPQHF. The CDR3 bases are TGCGCCAGCAGCCTGACAGGGAATAGCAATCAGCCCCAGCATTTT.

The chain links TRBV9 to TRBJ2-1, with TRBD1 as a possible D gene (5 bases). CDR1 and CDR2 from the germline V gene are SGDLS and YYNGEE. The V end was cut by 4 bases, the J end by 5 bases, with 22 bases between. The CDR3 has 17 amino acids. The CDR3: CASSSGSWGRYDNEQFF. CDR3 nucleotide sequence: TGTGCCAGCAGCTCGGGTTCGTGGGGCCGATACGACAATGAGCAGTTCTTC.

Here the CDR3 reads CASSPRQAPITNKGTDTQYF. As DNA, the CDR3 is TGTGCCAGCAGTCCCAGACAGGCGCCGATAACCAACAAGGGCACAGATACGCAGTATTTT. V is TRBV28 and J is TRBJ2-3; possibly TRBD1 for D (6 bases). There are 20 residues in the CDR3. Germline lookup yields CDR1 MDHEN and CDR2 SYDVKM. Trimming left V 5 bases short and J 1 base short, with 28 bases between.

This rearrangement joins TRBV5-1 to TRBJ2-3; D ambiguous. This CDR3 contains 15 residues. Germline CDR1 reads SGHRS; CDR2 reads YFSETQ. V was shortened by 0 bases and J by 1 base, with 9 bases between the two germline ends. The CDR3 spells CASSLDLGRTDTQYF. The CDR3 DNA reads TGCGCCAGCAGCTTGGACCTGGGCCGCACAGATACGCAGTATTTT.

The chain carries TRBV7-2 and TRBJ1-4, with D perhaps matching TRBD1 (5 bases). The germline V gene encodes CDR1 SGHTA and CDR2 FQGNSA. This CDR3 contains 14 residues. V was pared by 2 bases and J by 7 bases, with 11 bases between. For the CDR3, the DNA is TGTGCCAGCAGCTTACGGCAGGGTAGTGAAAAACTGTTTTTT. Residues: CASSLRQGSEKLFF. The variable domain in full, completed from reference TRBV7-2 and TRBJ1-4, reads GAGVSQSPSNKVTEKGKDVELRCDPISGHTALYWYRQSLGQGLEFLIYFQGNSAPDKSGLPSDRFSAERTGGSVSTLTIQRTQQEDSAVYLCASSLRQGSEKLFFGSGTQLSVL.

The J gene is TRBJ2-1, the V gene TRBV6-1; D remains unclear. Germline CDR1 MNHNS, CDR2 SASEGT. Trimming stripped 7 bases from V and 1 base from J, with 11 bases between. The CDR3 totals 14 residues. The DNA of the CDR3 is TGTGCCAGCATAACAACCGAATCCTACAATGAGCAGTTCTTC. Translating it yields CASITTESYNEQFF.

V usage is TRBV19 and J usage is TRBJ2-7, with 10 bases that match TRBD1. The germline V gene has CDR1 LNHDA and CDR2 SQIVND (reference sequence). The CDR3 extends over 15 amino acids. J was trimmed by 0 bases and V by 3 bases; bases with no gene match: 2. CDR3 sequence (DNA): TGTGCCAGTAGTATGGGACAGGGGAGCTCCTACGAGCAGTACTTC. Residues: CASSMGQGSSYEQYF.

This chain connects TRBV5-5 to TRBJ2-5, with D perhaps matching TRBD1 or TRBD2 (6 bases each). V lost 2 bases and J lost 3, with 14 bases in between. The length of the CDR3 is 15 residues. Germline assignment: CDR1 SGHKS and CDR2 YYEKEE (reference sequence). The CDR3 region has the DNA TGTGCCAGCAGCTTCATACAGGGAGGCAAAGAGACCCAGTACTTC. It encodes CASSFIQGGKETQYF.

The genes are TRBV28 and TRBJ1-5; TRBD1 is a possible D gene (5 bases). Germline V gives CDR1 MDHEN, CDR2 SYDVKM. The CDR3 totals 16 residues. V was trimmed by 7 bases and J by 0 bases, leaving 16 bases between them. The CDR3 reads CASIQPGGSSNQPQHF. The CDR3, as DNA: TGTGCCAGCATTCAGCCGGGGGGAAGTAGCAATCAGCCCCAGCATTTT.

The gene calls are TRBV28 and TRBJ1-6; possible D gene TRBD1, 6 bases. There are 17 residues in the CDR3. Germline values: CDR1 MDHEN, CDR2 SYDVKM. The V end lost 7 bases, the J end lost 0 bases, and 16 bases lay between the germline ends. The CDR3 loop is CASKGVMRSSYNSPLHF. The CDR3 coding sequence is TGTGCCAGCAAGGGGGTAATGAGAAGCTCCTATAATTCACCCCTCCACTTT.

The DNA of the CDR3 is TGCGCCAGCAGTCGGACAGGGGATAACTATGGCTACACCTTC. Amino acids: CASSRTGDNYGYTF. This chain links TRBV5-1 with TRBJ1-2; 9 bases agree with TRBD1. Germline V gene data show CDR1 as SGHRS and CDR2 as YFSETQ. This CDR3 region has 14 residues. With 5 bases clipped from V and 1 base from J, the junction kept 3 bases outside the gene matches.

This clone was found once. The J gene is TRBJ2-1, the V gene TRBV6-4; 7 bases align to TRBD1. Germline-derived CDR1 and CDR2 are MRHNA and SNTAGT. With 2 bases clipped from V and 4 bases from J, the junction kept 5 bases outside the gene matches. This CDR3 contains 15 residues. CDR3 sequence (DNA): TGTGCCAGCAGTGACCGACAGGGACCTTACAATGAGCAGTTCTTC. Translated, it gives CASSDRQGPYNEQFF.

The chain carries TRBV30 and TRBJ2-1, with TRBD2 identical over 7 bases. The CDR3 is made up of 13 amino acids. V shed 0 bases, J shed 9 bases, and the junction held 5 bases outside the gene matches. Per the germline V gene, CDR1 is GTSNPN and CDR2 is SVGIG (reference sequence). The DNA of the CDR3 is TGTGCCTGGAGTGTACGGCGGGGGAGTGAGCAGTTCTTC. Protein product: CAWSVRRGSEQFF.

In this sample, this clone turned up a few times. This chain joins TRBV18 and TRBJ2-7; no reliable D call. This CDR3 comprises 12 residues. Per the germline V gene, CDR1 is KGHSH and CDR2 is LQKENI. V lost 2 bases, J lost 5 bases, and 7 bases lay in between. This CDR3 is CASSPESHEQYF. The DNA of the CDR3 is TGTGCCAGCTCACCAGAAAGTCACGAGCAGTACTTC.

The chain links TRBV5-1 to TRBJ1-2; D is possibly TRBD1 (5 bases). Germline V gene data show CDR1 as SGHRS and CDR2 as YFSETQ. CDR3 length: 14 residues. V lost 0 bases to trimming and J lost 4 bases, with 10 bases between them. CDR3 nucleotides: TGCGCCAGCAGCTTGGAGCCCGGGGGCTATGGCTACACCTTC. This encodes CASSLEPGGYGYTF.

The chain uses TRBV7-2 and TRBJ1-3; D may be TRBD1 (5 bases). Germline V gene sequence: CDR1 SGHTA, CDR2 FQGNSA. The CDR3 sequence is 14 residues long. Deletions cut 2 bases from V and 3 bases from J, with 8 bases between. The CDR3 DNA follows: TGTGCCAGCAGCTTACAGGGAGGTGGAAACACCATATATTTT. This sequence encodes CASSLQGGGNTIYF.

The chain uses TRBV7-8 and TRBJ1-3; D is unclear. Trimming cost V 2 bases and J 1 base, with 24 bases left between them. The CDR3 consists of 20 residues. Germline CDR1 is SGHVS and CDR2 is FQNEAQ. CDR3 region: CASSLFGGISQSGSGNTIYF. The CDR3 nucleotides are TGTGCCAGCAGCTTATTTGGCGGGATATCCCAGAGTGGGTCTGGAAACACCATATATTTT.

The chain couples TRBV4-2 to TRBJ2-3; tentative D call: TRBD1 (6 bases). CDR3 length: 13 amino acids. V gave up 4 bases and J gave up 9 bases, with 14 bases separating them. Looked up from germline, CDR1 is LGHNA and CDR2 is YNFKEQ. CDR3 amino acids: CASSLVEGGTQYF. The CDR3, as DNA: TGTGCCAGCAGCCTTGTTGAAGGGGGAACGCAGTATTTT.

The J gene is TRBJ1-1, the V gene TRBV6-5; possible D gene TRBD1, 6 bases. Germline CDR1 reads MNHEY; CDR2 reads SVGAGI. V was clipped by 3 bases and J by 4 bases, with 9 bases between them. CDR3 length: 13 residues. In DNA form, the CDR3 reads TGTGCCAGCAGTTATCAGGGGAGCACTGAAGCTTTCTTT. Translation: CASSYQGSTEAFF.

The chain combines TRBV2 with TRBJ2-1, with TRBD1 identical over 8 bases. Germline V lookup: CDR1 SNHLY, CDR2 FYNNEI. The CDR3 consists of 13 residues. Trimming removed 6 bases from V and 6 bases from J; junction bases left unmatched: 4. The CDR3: CASRGDRSNEQFF. In DNA, the CDR3 is TGTGCCAGCAGAGGGGACAGGAGCAATGAGCAGTTCTTC.